This TCR beta chain was captured in a study of cytomegalovirus exposure and HLA in healthy donors. General study findings and limits: An analysis was carried out at a later point. It showed that HLA-associated TCR beta chains were more clonally expanded than equally common non-associated chains.

The CDR3 covers 13 residues. Germline V CDR1 and CDR2: LNHDA, SQIVND (reference sequence). V lost 2 bases, J lost 6 bases, and 11 bases lay in between. PCR was performed using 60 Vbeta and 13 Jbeta primers. Method: immunoSEQ multiplex PCR; TCRdb's copy keeps in-frame clones and lacks some. The sample includes roughly 200,000 clones, around 82% of them seen just once. Regarding this clone: Its antigen is unknown.

This rearrangement joins TRBV19 to TRBJ2-7; D possibly corresponds to TRBD1 (5 bases). This clonotype was sampled from a woman aged 25 to 39 in good health and CMV-seronegative. The sequenced sample was PBMCs. The CDR3 protein is CASSISRAFEQYF. The CDR3 DNA follows: TGTGCCAGTAGTATAAGCAGGGCGTTCGAGCAGTACTTC.